Listed below are T cell receptor beta chains from one sample, sequenced in a study of blood T cell repertoires in COVID-19. TCRdb's table, derived via immunoSEQ multiplex PCR, lists solely in-frame clones and lacks some. The sample carries under 250,000 clones, less than 90% recorded once. Sequenced input: peripheral blood. These receptors were taken from a woman aged 70 to 79 with active or convalescent COVID-19. Both conserved end residues are part of each CDR3. A D gene is named only where the DNA matches it firmly. Some rows mark clone size as missing; the rest say once, few, many or name a class of expanded clone.

TRBV3-1/TRBV3-2	-	TRBJ2-5	-	TGTGCCAGCAGCCGCCGGCGGGCTAGCGAGCAAGAGACCCAGTACTTC	CASSRRRASEQETQYF
TRBV5-1	TRBD2	TRBJ2-7	-	TGCGCCAGCAGCCCGGGGGCGGGGGGCCAGGAGCAGTACTTC	CASSPGAGGQEQYF
TRBV4-1	-	TRBJ2-7	-	TGCGCCAGCAGCCAAGAGAGGTTCCACGAGCAGTACTTC	CASSQERFHEQYF
TRBV6-2/TRBV6-3	-	TRBJ2-7	-	TGTGCCAGCAGTTCCCTATCCTACGAGCAGTACTTC	CASSSLSYEQYF
TRBV5-1	TRBD1	TRBJ2-5	-	TGCGCCAGCAGGCCGTTTATCCGGGACAGGACAGCGGGGACCCAGTACTTC	CASRPFIRDRTAGTQYF
TRBV18	TRBD1	TRBJ1-6	-	TGTGCCAGCTCAGAGCCGGGACAGGGGGTATCACCCCTCCACTTT	CASSEPGQGVSPLHF
TRBV7-9	-	TRBJ2-2	-	TGTGCCAGCCCCTCCCGGGAGCGGTCGGGCACCGGGGAGCTGTTTTTT	CASPSRERSGTGELFF
TRBV3-1/TRBV3-2	-	TRBJ1-1	-	TGTGCCACAGGCGGGGTTGACACTGAAGCTTTCTTT	CATGGVDTEAFF
TRBV4-1	TRBD1	TRBJ2-6	-	TGCGCCAGCAGCCGACCACCCGACAGGGGCGCTGGGGCCAACGTCCTGACTTTC	CASSRPPDRGAGANVLTF
TRBV5-5	-	TRBJ1-5	-	TGTGCCAGCAGCTTGTCCGGCAGGGTGAACAATCAGCCCCAGCATTTT	CASSLSGRVNNQPQHF
TRBV10-2	-	TRBJ2-5	once	TGCGCCAGCAGGACAGGACAGCAAGAGACCCAGTACTTC	CASRTGQQETQYF
TRBV29-1	-	TRBJ2-3	-	TGCAGCGTTGAATTGGGGCGGGGAGATACGCAGTATTTT	CSVELGRGDTQYF
TRBV19	-	TRBJ1-1	-	TGTGCCAGTAAGCTGCTGAGCCCTTTGAACACTGAAGCTTTCTTT	CASKLLSPLNTEAFF
TRBV30	-	TRBJ1-2	-	TGTGCCTGGAGTGTACGGGGGGAATGGGCGAAAGGCTACACCTTC	CAWSVRGEWAKGYTF
TRBV5-1	-	TRBJ2-3	-	TGCGCCAGCAGCTTCATGCGGGGAGATACGCAGTATTTT	CASSFMRGDTQYF
TRBV7-2	TRBD2	TRBJ2-7	-	TGTGCCAGCAGCTTAGTTAGGACTAGCGGGAGGTACGAGCAGTACTTC	CASSLVRTSGRYEQYF
TRBV5-6	-	TRBJ1-2	once	TGTGCCAGCAGCTTGCTAGTTCAACAGGGAAACTATGGCTACACCTTC	CASSLLVQQGNYGYTF
TRBV19	TRBD2	TRBJ2-7	-	TGTGCCAGTAGTACCCAGCGGGGACCCTACGAGCAGTACTTC	CASSTQRGPYEQYF
TRBV10-3	TRBD2	TRBJ2-5	-	TGTGCCATCGGCCCTCGACTAGCGGGAGAGACCCAGTACTTC	CAIGPRLAGETQYF
TRBV7-6	TRBD1	TRBJ1-4	few	TGTGCCAGCAGTTGGACAGGGGGTACTAATGAAAAACTGTTTTTT	CASSWTGGTNEKLFF
TRBV5-1	TRBD1	TRBJ2-4	once	TGCGCCAGCAGCACCCAAGGAGGACAGGGTAAAAACATTCAGTACTTC	CASSTQGGQGKNIQYF
TRBV5-1	TRBD1	TRBJ1-3	-	TGCGCCAGCAGCTTGCTAGGGACAGATGGAAACACCATATATTTT	CASSLLGTDGNTIYF
TRBV18	TRBD1	TRBJ2-2	-	TGTGCCAGCTCGCCGGGACAGCAGCTGTTTTTT	CASSPGQQLFF
TRBV28	-	TRBJ1-1	-	TGTGCCAGCAGTTTAGAGTTTGAAGCTTTCTTT	CASSLEFEAFF
TRBV7-9	-	TRBJ1-2	-	TGTGCCAGCGAGGCAACCCTGGGCGGGTATGGCTACACCTTC	CASEATLGGYGYTF
TRBV29-1	TRBD1	TRBJ1-2	-	TGCAGCGGGGGATCGACAGGGGGCGAATATGGCTACACCTTC	CSGGSTGGEYGYTF
TRBV27	TRBD2	TRBJ2-2	-	TGTGCCAGCAGTTTAGCGGGAGCGAACACCGGGGAGCTGTTTTTT	CASSLAGANTGELFF
TRBV7-9	TRBD1	TRBJ1-4	many	TGTGCCAGCAGCTTAGCACAGGGGTTTGAAAAACTGTTTTTT	CASSLAQGFEKLFF
TRBV5-1	TRBD2	TRBJ2-1	once	TGCGCCAGCAGGGGAGGGATGGAGGTTAACAATGAGCAGTTCTTC	CASRGGMEVNNEQFF
TRBV4-3	TRBD1	TRBJ1-4	once	TGCGCCAGCAGCCAAGTACTGGGACAGGGCCATGAAAAACTGTTTTTT	CASSQVLGQGHEKLFF
TRBV11-2	-	TRBJ1-1	-	TGTGCCAGCCGGGGTTTTGAAGCTTTCTTT	CASRGFEAFF
TRBV25-1	-	TRBJ1-2	-	TGTGCCAGCAGTGAATGGGTCAGGGACTATGGCTACACCTTC	CASSEWVRDYGYTF
TRBV7-7	TRBD2	TRBJ2-3	-	TGTGCCAGCAGCTTAGCCAGCGGGGGGGCCGGCGATACGCAGTATTTT	CASSLASGGAGDTQYF
TRBV4-3	-	TRBJ2-7	-	TGCGCCAGCAGCCAAGAAGAAGGGGCCACACTTTACGAGCAGTACTTC	CASSQEEGATLYEQYF
TRBV4-1	-	TRBJ2-7	-	TGCGCCAGCAGCCAAGATTGGAAGGGGATAGCCTACGAGCAGTACTTC	CASSQDWKGIAYEQYF
TRBV28	TRBD1	TRBJ2-7	-	TGTGCCAGCAGTTCATCGAGACAGGGGCTCAACGAGCAGTACTTC	CASSSSRQGLNEQYF
TRBV18	-	TRBJ1-6	-	TGTGCCAGCTCACCATCTGCCCCGGGGAATAATTCACCCCTCCACTTT	CASSPSAPGNNSPLHF
TRBV3-1/TRBV3-2	-	TRBJ2-2	-	TGTGCCAGCAGCCACTTTCTGGGCCGGGAGCTGTTTTTT	CASSHFLGRELFF
TRBV5-5	-	TRBJ2-3	once	TGTGCCAGCAGCCAGCGTACAGATACGCAGTATTTT	CASSQRTDTQYF
TRBV7-9	TRBD1	TRBJ1-6	few	TGTGCCAGCAGCACAGGACAGGTGAATAATTCACCCCTCCACTTT	CASSTGQVNNSPLHF
TRBV3-1/TRBV3-2	-	TRBJ1-6	few	TGTGCCAGCAGCCAAGATATAGGCAGGGATAATTCACCCCTCCACTTT	CASSQDIGRDNSPLHF
TRBV19	TRBD1	TRBJ1-2	-	TGTGCCAGTAGGCCGGGGACAGGGGCAGACACTAACTATGGCTACACCTTC	CASRPGTGADTNYGYTF